Detailed here is one T cell receptor (beta chain). This clone was counted a few times. No cognate antigen has been identified for it. No per-base quality is available; no much larger clone lies one base away. The sample comes from a study of CD8+ T cells in alopecia areata (dated by TCRdb to the late 2010s). About the investigation overall: High-throughput TCRbeta sequencing was used to examine T cell clonal expansion in alopecia areata in both the C3H/HeJ mouse model and human patients. Amplification of TCRbeta CDR3 regions was done by immunoSEQ multiplex PCR using 35 Vbeta forward primers and 13 Jbeta reverse primers. Scalp clonality was compared across normal scalp (n=4), patchy alopecia areata scalp (n=8), and alopecia totalis/universalis scalp (n=8). RNA was obtained with the PAXgene miRNA kit for fixed scalp, the miRNeasy kit for PBMCs, and the RNeasy kit for mouse skin. In humans, TCRbeta sequencing was performed on scalp tissue and on sorted CD4+ and CD8+ peripheral blood T cells from healthy controls and from patients with patchy or totalis/universalis alopecia areata. General findings and caveats noted by the study authors: Compared with mice, TCR sequences shared between patients were less clear, possibly partly because of HLA diversity across the patient population. Lesional scalp, especially in alopecia totalis/universalis, showed higher clonality and more expanded CD8+ clones than normal scalp, suggesting antigenic drive. Scalp TCR repertoire analysis is complicated because resident alphabeta T cells in normal human skin are also sequenced, whereas mouse skin is dominated by gammadelta T cells.

Lesional scalp punch biopsies and peripheral blood were obtained from alopecia areata patients. After PBMCs were isolated by density centrifugation and stained for CD3, CD4 and CD8, a FACSAria was used to sort CD4+ and CD8+ T cells. The untreated alopecia areata patients were recruited through a multicenter biomarker study. In five patients from the biomarker study, blood CD8+ T cells were sorted further into NKG2D-low and NKG2D-high fractions. Receptor amplification or capture employed the immunoSEQ multiplex PCR assay. To provide template for TCR sequencing, every sample had RNA extracted and reverse transcribed into cDNA. First-strand cDNA was synthesized using SuperScript III with a 2:1 mix of oligo-dT and random hexamers. A synthetic immune receptor repertoire was used to gauge amplification bias, and whatever bias remained was removed computationally. Per the authors' processing: Raw reads were preprocessed to remove errors, and CDR3 was defined according to IMGT conventions as the region from the conserved cysteine to phenylalanine. Clonality was calculated as 1 minus Shannon entropy normalized by log2 of the number of productive unique TCRs. Whether each scalp clone was CD4 or CD8 was inferred by checking scalp TCRbeta sequences against the CD4 and CD8 repertoires from sorted blood. TCRdb's version of the immuneACCESS table is confined to in-frame rearrangements and falls short of the full clone set. An unresolved V gene accounts for under half of the shortfall where checked; the remainder is of unknown origin. That table supplies the V and J calls and clone size; D and trimming were determined from the DNA. The sample data list tens of thousands of clones, and about 40% of these were observed just once. 51% of the sample comes from the top ten.

The CDR3 goes from the cysteine to the phenylalanine over 15 residues. This entry keeps only the CDR3 DNA: 45 bases, framed from base 1. V is pared back by 0 bases and J by 1 base, with 6 bases lying between the germline termini. Based on the germline V gene, the CDR1 and CDR2 sequences are SGHTA and FQGNSA. The V gene is TRBV7-2 and the J gene is TRBJ2-2, with no confident D gene call. The specimen sequenced was NKG2D-low CD8+ T cells sorted from blood. Per the publication, the cell subset or site label means: sorted CD8+ NKG2D-low blood T cells. This clonotype was sampled from a human donor with alopecia areata. The CDR3 protein: CASSLARRNTGELFF. The sequence in DNA is TGTGCCAGCAGCTTAGCACGGAGGAACACCGGGGAGCTGTTTTTT. Where the CDR3 stops, the reference TRBV7-2 and TRBJ2-2 genes take over; the full variable domain is GAGVSQSPSNKVTEKGKDVELRCDPISGHTALYWYRQSLGQGLEFLIYFQGNSAPDKSGLPSDRFSAERTGGSVSTLTIQRTQQEDSAVYLCASSLARRNTGELFFGEGSRLTVL.